This T cell receptor beta chain appears in the sequencing data of a study of beta chain features in type 1 diabetes. The CDR3 runs to 15 residues. Germline CDR1 reads SGHAT; CDR2 reads FQDESV (reference sequence). J lost 5 bases, V lost 3 bases, and 7 bases had no gene match. Reverse transcribing all isolated RNA meant expressed TCRB transcripts were sequenced. Assay: immunoSEQ multiplex PCR; the TCRdb copy retains only in-frame clones and omits some. The sample has about 360,000 clones, around an eighth seen once. Sequencing input: naive CD4+ T cells from blood. This TCR came from a man between 18 and 29 years old in good health. The rearrangement joins TRBV11-1 to TRBJ1-1, with TRBD1 identical over 9 bases. The CDR3, as DNA: TGTGCCAGCAGCTTGTGGACAGGGGTAAGGACTGAAGCTTTCTTT. Translation gives CASSLWTGVRTEAFF.